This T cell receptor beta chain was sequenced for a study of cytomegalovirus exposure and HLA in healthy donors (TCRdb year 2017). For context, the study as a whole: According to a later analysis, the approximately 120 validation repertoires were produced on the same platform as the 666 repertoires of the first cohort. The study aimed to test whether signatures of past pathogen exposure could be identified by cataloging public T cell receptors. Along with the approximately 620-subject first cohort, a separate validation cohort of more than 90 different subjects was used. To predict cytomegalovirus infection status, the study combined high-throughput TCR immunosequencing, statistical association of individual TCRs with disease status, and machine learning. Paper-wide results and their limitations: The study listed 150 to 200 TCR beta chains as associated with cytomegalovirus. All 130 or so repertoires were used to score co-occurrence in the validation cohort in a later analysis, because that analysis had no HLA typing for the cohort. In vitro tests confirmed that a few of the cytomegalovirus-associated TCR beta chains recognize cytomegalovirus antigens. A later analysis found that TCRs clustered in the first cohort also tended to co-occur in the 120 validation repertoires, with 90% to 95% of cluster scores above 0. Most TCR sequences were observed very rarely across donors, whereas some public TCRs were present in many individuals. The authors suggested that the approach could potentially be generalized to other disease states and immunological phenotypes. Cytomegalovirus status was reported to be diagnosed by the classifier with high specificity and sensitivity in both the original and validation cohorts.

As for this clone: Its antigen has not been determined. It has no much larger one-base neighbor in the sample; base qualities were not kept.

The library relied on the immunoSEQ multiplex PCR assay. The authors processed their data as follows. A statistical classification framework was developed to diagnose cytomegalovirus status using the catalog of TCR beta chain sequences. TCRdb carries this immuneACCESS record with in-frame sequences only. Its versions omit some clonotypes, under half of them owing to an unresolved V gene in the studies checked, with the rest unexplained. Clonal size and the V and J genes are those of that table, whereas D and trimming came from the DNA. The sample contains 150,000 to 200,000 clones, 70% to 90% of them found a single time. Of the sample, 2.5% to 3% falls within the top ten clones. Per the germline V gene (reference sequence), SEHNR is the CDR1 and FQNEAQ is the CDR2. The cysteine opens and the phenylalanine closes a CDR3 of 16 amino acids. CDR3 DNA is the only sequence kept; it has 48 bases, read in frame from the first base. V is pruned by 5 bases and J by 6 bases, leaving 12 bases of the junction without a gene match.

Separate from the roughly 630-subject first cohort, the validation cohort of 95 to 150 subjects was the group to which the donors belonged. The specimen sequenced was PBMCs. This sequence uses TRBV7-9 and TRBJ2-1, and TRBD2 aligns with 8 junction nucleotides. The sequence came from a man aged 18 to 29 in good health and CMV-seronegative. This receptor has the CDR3 CASSPRGAGGVNEQFF. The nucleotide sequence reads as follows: TGTGCCAGCAGCCCTAGGGGGGCGGGAGGAGTCAATGAGCAGTTCTTC.